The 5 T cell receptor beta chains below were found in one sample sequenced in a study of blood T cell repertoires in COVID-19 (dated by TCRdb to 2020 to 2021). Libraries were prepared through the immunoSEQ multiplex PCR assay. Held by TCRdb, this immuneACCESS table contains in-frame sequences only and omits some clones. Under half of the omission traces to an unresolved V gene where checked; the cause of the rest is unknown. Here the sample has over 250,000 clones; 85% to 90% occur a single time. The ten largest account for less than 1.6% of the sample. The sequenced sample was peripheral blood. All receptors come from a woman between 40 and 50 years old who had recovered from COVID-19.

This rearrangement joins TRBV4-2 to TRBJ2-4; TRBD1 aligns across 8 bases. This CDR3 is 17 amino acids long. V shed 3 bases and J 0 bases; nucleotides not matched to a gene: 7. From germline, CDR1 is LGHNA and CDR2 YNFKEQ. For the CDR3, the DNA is TGTGCCAGCAGCCAGAATCCGGGACAGGCAGCCAAAAACATTCAGTACTTC. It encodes CASSQNPGQAAKNIQYF.

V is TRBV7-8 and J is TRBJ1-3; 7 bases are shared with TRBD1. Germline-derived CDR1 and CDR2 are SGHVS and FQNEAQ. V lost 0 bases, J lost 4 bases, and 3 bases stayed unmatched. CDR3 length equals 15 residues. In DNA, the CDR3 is TGTGCCAGCAGCTTAGCGACAGGGAGGGGAAACACCATATATTTT. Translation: CASSLATGRGNTIYF. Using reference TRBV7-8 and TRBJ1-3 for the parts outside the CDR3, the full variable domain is GAGVSQSPRYKVAKRGQDVALRCDPISGHVSLFWYQQALGQGPEFLTYFQNEAQLDKSGLPSDRFFAERPEGSVSTLKIQRTQQEDSAVYLCASSLATGRGNTIYFGEGSWLTVV.

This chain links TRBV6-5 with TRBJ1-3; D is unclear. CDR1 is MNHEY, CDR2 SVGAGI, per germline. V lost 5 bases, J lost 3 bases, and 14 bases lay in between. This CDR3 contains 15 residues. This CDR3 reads CASSPQILSGNTIYF. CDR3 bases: TGTGCCAGCAGTCCCCAGATTCTCAGTGGAAACACCATATATTTT.

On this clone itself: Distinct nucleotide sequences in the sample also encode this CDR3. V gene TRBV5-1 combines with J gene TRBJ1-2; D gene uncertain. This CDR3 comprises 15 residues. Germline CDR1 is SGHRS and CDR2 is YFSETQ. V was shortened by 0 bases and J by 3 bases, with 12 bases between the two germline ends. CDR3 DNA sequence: TGCGCCAGCAGCTTGGGGGGAACGGGAGACTATGGCTACACCTTC. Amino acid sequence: CASSLGGTGDYGYTF.

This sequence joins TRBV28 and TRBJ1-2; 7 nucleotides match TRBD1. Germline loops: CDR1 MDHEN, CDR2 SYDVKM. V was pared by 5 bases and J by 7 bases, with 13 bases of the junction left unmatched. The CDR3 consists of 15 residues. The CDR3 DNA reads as TGTGCCAGCAGTCCGGCAGGGGAAGGGGGCGGTGGCTACACCTTC. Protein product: CASSPAGEGGGGYTF.